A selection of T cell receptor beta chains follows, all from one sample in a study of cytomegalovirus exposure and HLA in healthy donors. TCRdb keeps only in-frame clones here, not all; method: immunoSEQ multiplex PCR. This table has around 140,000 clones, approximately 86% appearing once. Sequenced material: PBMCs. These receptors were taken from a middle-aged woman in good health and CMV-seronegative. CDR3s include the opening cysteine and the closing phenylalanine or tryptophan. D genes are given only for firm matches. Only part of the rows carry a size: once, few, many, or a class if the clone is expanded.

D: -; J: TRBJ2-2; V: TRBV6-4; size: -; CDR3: CASSDPYTGELFF; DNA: TGTGCCAGCAGTGACCCCTATACCGGGGAGCTGTTTTTT
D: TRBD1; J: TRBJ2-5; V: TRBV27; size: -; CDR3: CASGFRDRVGETQYF; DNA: TGTGCCAGCGGGTTCCGGGACAGGGTTGGGGAGACCCAGTACTTC
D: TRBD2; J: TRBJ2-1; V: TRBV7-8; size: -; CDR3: CASSLSGRDKFF; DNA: TGTGCCAGCAGCTTAAGTGGGAGGGATAAGTTCTTC
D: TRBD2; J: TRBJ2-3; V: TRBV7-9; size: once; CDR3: CSSSQLLAGGADTQYF; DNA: TGTTCCAGCAGCCAGTTACTAGCGGGGGGGGCAGATACGCAGTATTTT
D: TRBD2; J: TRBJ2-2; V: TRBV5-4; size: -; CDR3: CASSLNGLAGGPGELFF; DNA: TGTGCCAGCAGCTTGAACGGACTAGCGGGAGGGCCAGGGGAGCTGTTTTTT
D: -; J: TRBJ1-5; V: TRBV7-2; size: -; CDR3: CASSSTGVWWPQHF; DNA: TGTGCCAGCAGCTCGACAGGTGTCTGGTGGCCCCAGCATTTT
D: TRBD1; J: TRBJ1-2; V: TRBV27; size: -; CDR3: CASRRTGEYGYTF; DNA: TGTGCCAGCAGAAGGACAGGGGAATATGGCTACACCTTC
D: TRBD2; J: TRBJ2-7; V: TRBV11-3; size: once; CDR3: CASSFSGRWGEQYF; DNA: TGTGCCAGCAGTTTTAGCGGGAGGTGGGGGGAGCAGTACTTC
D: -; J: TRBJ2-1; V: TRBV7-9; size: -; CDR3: CSSSTGNNEQFF; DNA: TGTTCCAGCAGTACAGGGAATAATGAGCAGTTCTTC
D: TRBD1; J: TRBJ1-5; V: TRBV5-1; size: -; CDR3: CASSLGAGGNNQPQHF; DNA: TGCGCCAGCAGCTTGGGGGCAGGGGGGAACAATCAGCCCCAGCATTTT
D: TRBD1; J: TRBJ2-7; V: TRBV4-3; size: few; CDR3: CASSQDRGTGGYEQYF; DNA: TGCGCCAGCAGCCAAGATCGGGGAACAGGGGGCTACGAGCAGTACTTC
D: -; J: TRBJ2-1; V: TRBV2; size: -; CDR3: CASGREMTYNEQFF; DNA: TGTGCCAGCGGAAGGGAGATGACCTACAATGAGCAGTTCTTC
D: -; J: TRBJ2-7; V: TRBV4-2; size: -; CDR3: CASSQLSNPLEQYF; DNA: TGTGCCAGCAGCCAATTGAGTAATCCCCTCGAGCAGTACTTC
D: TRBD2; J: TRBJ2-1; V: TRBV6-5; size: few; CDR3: CASSYTSGQDNEQFF; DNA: TGTGCCAGCAGTTACACTAGCGGGCAAGACAATGAGCAGTTCTTC
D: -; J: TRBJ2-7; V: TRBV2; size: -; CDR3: CASRGNRGGYEQYF; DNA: TGTGCCAGCAGGGGGAACAGGGGGGGCTACGAGCAGTACTTC
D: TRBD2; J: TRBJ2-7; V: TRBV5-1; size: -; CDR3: CASRREVPYEQYF; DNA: TGCGCCAGCAGGCGGGAGGTCCCCTACGAGCAGTACTTC
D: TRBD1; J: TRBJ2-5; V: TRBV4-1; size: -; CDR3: CASSQPAQGRQETQYF; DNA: TGCGCCAGCAGCCAGCCGGCACAGGGGCGACAGGAGACCCAGTACTTC
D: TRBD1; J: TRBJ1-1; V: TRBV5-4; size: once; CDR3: CASSLGPPRGQGGSEAFF; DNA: TGTGCCAGCAGCTTGGGCCCCCCAAGGGGACAGGGGGGGTCTGAAGCTTTCTTT
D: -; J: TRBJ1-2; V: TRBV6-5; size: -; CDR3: CASSDIQVDYGYTF; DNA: TGTGCCAGCAGTGATATCCAGGTCGACTATGGCTACACCTTC
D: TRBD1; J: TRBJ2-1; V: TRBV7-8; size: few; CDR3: CASSLGQGAPYNEQFF; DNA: TGTGCCAGCAGCTTAGGTCAGGGGGCGCCCTACAATGAGCAGTTCTTC
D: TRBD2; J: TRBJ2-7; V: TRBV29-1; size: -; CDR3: CSVEDPRDSGRAKEQYF; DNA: TGCAGCGTTGAAGATCCCCGGGATAGCGGGAGGGCGAAGGAGCAGTACTTC
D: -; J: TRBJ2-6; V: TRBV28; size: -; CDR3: CASTNRGGRAGANVLTF; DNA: TGTGCCAGCACAAACAGGGGAGGCCGGGCTGGGGCCAACGTCCTGACTTTC
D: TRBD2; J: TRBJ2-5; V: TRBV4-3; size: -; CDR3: CASSQEGGRAETQYF; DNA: TGCGCCAGCAGCCAAGAAGGAGGGAGGGCGGAGACCCAGTACTTC
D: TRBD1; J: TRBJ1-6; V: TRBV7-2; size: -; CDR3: CASSSGTGISPLHF; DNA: TGTGCCAGCAGCTCGGGGACAGGGATATCGCCCCTCCACTTT
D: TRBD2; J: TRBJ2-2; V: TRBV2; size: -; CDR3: CATGLDRSGELFF; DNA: TGTGCCACAGGACTAGATCGTTCCGGGGAGCTGTTTTTT
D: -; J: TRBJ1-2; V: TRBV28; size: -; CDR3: CASSPFTGLGGYTF; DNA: TGTGCCAGCAGTCCTTTTACAGGGCTAGGAGGCTACACCTTC
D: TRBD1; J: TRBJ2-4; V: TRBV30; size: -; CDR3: CAWSDGRQGAKNIQYF; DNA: TGTGCCTGGAGTGATGGTCGACAGGGGGCCAAAAACATTCAGTACTTC
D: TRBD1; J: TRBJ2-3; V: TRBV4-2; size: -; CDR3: CASSQDPGQGVDTQYF; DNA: TGTGCCAGCAGCCAAGACCCGGGACAGGGGGTAGATACGCAGTATTTT
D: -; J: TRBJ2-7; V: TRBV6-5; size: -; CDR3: CASSFRDSYEQYF; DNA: TGTGCCAGCAGCTTCCGGGACTCCTACGAGCAGTACTTC
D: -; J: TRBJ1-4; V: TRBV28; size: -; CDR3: CASSPNPGSSNEKLFF; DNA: TGTGCCAGCAGTCCTAACCCCGGTTCGTCTAATGAAAAACTGTTTTTT
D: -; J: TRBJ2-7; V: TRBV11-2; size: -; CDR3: CASSRTVYEQYF; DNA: TGTGCCAGCAGCAGGACAGTCTACGAGCAGTACTTC
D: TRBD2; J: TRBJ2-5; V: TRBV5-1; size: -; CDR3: CASSYSTSGREETQYF; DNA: TGCGCCAGCAGCTACTCGACTAGCGGGAGGGAAGAGACCCAGTACTTC
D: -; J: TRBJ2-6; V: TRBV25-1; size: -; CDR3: CASSVQEPGANVLTF; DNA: TGTGCCAGCAGTGTTCAGGAACCTGGGGCCAACGTCCTGACTTTC
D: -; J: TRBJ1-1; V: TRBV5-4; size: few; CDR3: CASSLEGAMNTEAFF; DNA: TGTGCCAGCAGCTTGGAAGGGGCCATGAACACTGAAGCTTTCTTT
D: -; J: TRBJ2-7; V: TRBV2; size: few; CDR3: CARGPRSTEQYF; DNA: TGTGCCAGGGGCCCAAGATCTACCGAGCAGTACTTC
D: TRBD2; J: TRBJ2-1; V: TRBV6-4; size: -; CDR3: CASSEASGSKQFF; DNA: TGTGCCAGCAGTGAGGCTAGCGGGAGTAAGCAGTTCTTC
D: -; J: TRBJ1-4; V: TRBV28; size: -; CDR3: CASSPPAGGAEKLFF; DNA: TGTGCCAGCAGTCCCCCCGCCGGCGGGGCCGAAAAACTGTTTTTT
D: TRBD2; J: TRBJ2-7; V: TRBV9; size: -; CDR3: CASSGSGLAGAEQYF; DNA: TGTGCCAGCAGCGGCTCCGGACTAGCGGGAGCTGAGCAGTACTTC
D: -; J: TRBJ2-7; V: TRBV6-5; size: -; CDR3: CASSERIGGSEQYF; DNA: TGTGCCAGCAGTGAACGGATTGGAGGTTCGGAGCAGTACTTC
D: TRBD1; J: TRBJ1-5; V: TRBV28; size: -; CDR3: CASSDRGRGQPQHF; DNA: TGTGCCAGCAGTGACAGGGGGCGCGGTCAGCCCCAGCATTTT
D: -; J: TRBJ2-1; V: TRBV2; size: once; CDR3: CASTQGAERGAGEQFF; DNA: TGTGCCAGCACCCAAGGGGCGGAACGGGGAGCGGGTGAGCAGTTCTTC
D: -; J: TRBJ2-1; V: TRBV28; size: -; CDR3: CASKTGLPEQFF; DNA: TGTGCCAGCAAAACAGGGCTCCCTGAGCAGTTCTTC
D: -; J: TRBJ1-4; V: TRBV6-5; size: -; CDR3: CASSYGQLFNEKLFF; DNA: TGTGCCAGCAGTTACGGCCAGTTGTTTAATGAAAAACTGTTTTTT
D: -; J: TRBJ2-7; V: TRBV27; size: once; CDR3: CASSLAGLDYEQYF; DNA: TGTGCCAGCAGTTTAGCTGGACTTGACTACGAGCAGTACTTC
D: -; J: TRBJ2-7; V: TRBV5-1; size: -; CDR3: CASSLVAGASYEQYF; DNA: TGCGCCAGCAGCTTGGTGGCAGGGGCCTCCTACGAGCAGTACTTC
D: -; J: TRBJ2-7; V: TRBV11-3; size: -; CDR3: CASSSGTPYEQYF; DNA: TGTGCCAGTTCTTCCGGGACTCCCTACGAGCAGTACTTC
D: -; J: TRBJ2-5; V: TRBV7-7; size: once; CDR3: CASSQARGETQYF; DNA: TGTGCCAGCAGCCAAGCCAGGGGAGAGACCCAGTACTTC
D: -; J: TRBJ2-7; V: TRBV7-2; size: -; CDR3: CASSLTGYEQYF; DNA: TGTGCCAGCAGCTTAACGGGGTACGAGCAGTACTTC
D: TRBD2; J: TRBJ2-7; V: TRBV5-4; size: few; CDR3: CASSLVGRAPDEQYF; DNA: TGTGCCAGCAGCTTGGTCGGGAGGGCCCCCGACGAGCAGTACTTC
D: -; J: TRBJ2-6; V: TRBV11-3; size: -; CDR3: CASSLGERADSGANVLTF; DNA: TGTGCCAGCAGCTTAGGAGAGAGGGCTGACTCTGGGGCCAACGTCCTGACTTTC
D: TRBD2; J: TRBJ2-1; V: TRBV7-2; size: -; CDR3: CASSLPGGSSYNEQFF; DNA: TGTGCCAGCAGCTTACCTGGCGGGAGCTCCTACAATGAGCAGTTCTTC